What follows are 10 T cell receptor beta chains derived from one specimen sequenced in a study of PD-1 blockade in classical Hodgkin lymphoma. Profiled with immunoSEQ multiplex PCR; TCRdb holds only in-frame clones, not every one. The sample consists of 20,000 to 25,000 clones, about 94% of them appearing once. Described time point: newly diagnosed, previously untreated cHL patient sample. Sequenced input: peripheral blood mononuclear cells (PBMCs). These receptors came from a human donor with classical Hodgkin lymphoma.

The chain uses TRBV5-4 and TRBJ2-5; 8 nucleotides line up with TRBD2. Unmatched junction bases numbered 10, after V lost 4 bases and J lost 5 bases. There are 15 residues in the CDR3. Germline V gives CDR1 SGHNT, CDR2 YYREEE (reference sequence). The CDR3 sequence: CASSQTLAGRETQYF. CDR3 in DNA: TGTGCCAGCAGCCAGACTTTAGCGGGGAGGGAGACCCAGTACTTC. The whole variable domain, filled in from reference TRBV5-4 and TRBJ2-5, reads ETGVTQSPTHLIKTRGQQVTLRCSSQSGHNTVSWYQQALGQGPQFIFQYYREEENGRGNFPPRFSGLQFPNYSSELNVNALELDDSALYLCASSQTLAGRETQYFGPGTRLLVL.

The chain employs TRBV4-1 and TRBJ2-7; 7 positions agree with TRBD1. The junction had 11 bases not matched to a gene; V was cut back by 0 bases and J by 3 bases. Germline lookup yields CDR1 MGHRA and CDR2 YSYEKL. There are 17 residues in the CDR3. The CDR3 coding sequence is TGCGCCAGCAGCCAAGACAAGTTCCGGGACAGATACTACGAGCAGTACTTC. Encoded protein: CASSQDKFRDRYYEQYF.

The V gene is TRBV2, the J gene TRBJ1-4; a weak D match, TRBD1 (5 bases). Germline V lookup: CDR1 SNHLY, CDR2 FYNNEI. The V end lost 6 bases, the J end lost 5 bases, and 13 bases lay between the germline ends. CDR3 length equals 14 residues. The CDR3 here is CASSFRGENEKLFF. CDR3 nucleotide sequence: TGTGCCAGCAGCTTCCGGGGCGAAAATGAAAAACTGTTTTTT.

The rearrangement joins TRBV29-1 to TRBJ2-5; D is perhaps TRBD2 (6 bases). Trimming stripped 6 bases from V and 5 bases from J, with 16 bases between. This CDR3 is 13 amino acids long. Germline CDR1 is SQVTM and CDR2 is ANQGSEA. CDR3 residues: CSVGGGGFETQYF. The CDR3, as DNA: TGCAGCGTGGGGGGTGGGGGTTTTGAGACCCAGTACTTC.

The genes are TRBV7-9 and TRBJ1-3; the match to TRBD1 covers 11 bases. The V segment lost 10 bases and the J segment 5 bases; nucleotides outside the gene matches: 22. The CDR3 covers 19 residues. The germline CDR1 and CDR2 sequences are SEHNR and FQNEAQ (reference sequence). CDR3 protein: CATEGQGAREIEYRNTIYF. CDR3 nucleotide sequence: TGTGCCACGGAAGGACAGGGGGCGCGTGAAATAGAATATAGAAACACCATATATTTT.

The rearrangement links TRBV5-1 to TRBJ1-4; TRBD1 might be the D (5 bases). Germline CDR1 SGHRS, CDR2 YFSETQ. V was shortened by 2 bases and J by 3 bases, with 11 bases between the two germline ends. The CDR3 loop spans 15 amino acids. The CDR3 nucleotides are TGCGCCAGCAGCTTTCAGGGACCCCCTAATGAAAAACTGTTTTTT. Amino acid sequence: CASSFQGPPNEKLFF.

J is TRBJ1-4 and V is TRBV4-3; perhaps TRBD1 as D (6 bases). CDR1 is LGHNA and CDR2 is YSLEER in the germline V gene. V dropped 5 bases and J dropped 8 bases, with 12 bases sitting between them. The CDR3 is 13 amino acids. The CDR3 loop reads CASSTGANEKLFF. CDR3 sequence (DNA): TGCGCCAGCAGCACGGGGGCAAACGAAAAACTGTTTTTT.

The genes are TRBV4-3 and TRBJ2-7; D possibly corresponds to TRBD1 (5 bases). The CDR3 covers 15 residues. V was cut by 1 base and J by 3 bases, with 13 bases left in between. Germline V gene sequence: CDR1 LGHNA, CDR2 YSLEER. DNA of the CDR3: TGCGCCAGCAGCCAAGGCCCCTTGGACAACTACGAGCAGTACTTC. Amino acids: CASSQGPLDNYEQYF.

The rearrangement links TRBV7-2 to TRBJ1-2, with 7 bases matching TRBD1. J gave up 5 bases and V 4 bases, and 4 bases lay outside the gene matches. CDR1 SGHTA and CDR2 FQGNSA come from the germline V gene. The CDR3 has 13 residues. Written as DNA, the CDR3 is TGTGCCAGCAGCTCGACAGGGAGGTATGGCTACACCTTC. This gives the protein CASSSTGRYGYTF.

The chain carries TRBV7-9 and TRBJ2-7, with a weak D call TRBD1 (5 bases). V shed 4 bases and J shed 5 bases, with 15 bases lying between them. Germline assignment: CDR1 SEHNR and CDR2 FQNEAQ (reference sequence). The CDR3 sequence is 14 residues long. The CDR3 DNA reads as TGTGCCAGCAGCTCATCGACAGAATCGGACGAGCAGTACTTC. Translated: CASSSSTESDEQYF.